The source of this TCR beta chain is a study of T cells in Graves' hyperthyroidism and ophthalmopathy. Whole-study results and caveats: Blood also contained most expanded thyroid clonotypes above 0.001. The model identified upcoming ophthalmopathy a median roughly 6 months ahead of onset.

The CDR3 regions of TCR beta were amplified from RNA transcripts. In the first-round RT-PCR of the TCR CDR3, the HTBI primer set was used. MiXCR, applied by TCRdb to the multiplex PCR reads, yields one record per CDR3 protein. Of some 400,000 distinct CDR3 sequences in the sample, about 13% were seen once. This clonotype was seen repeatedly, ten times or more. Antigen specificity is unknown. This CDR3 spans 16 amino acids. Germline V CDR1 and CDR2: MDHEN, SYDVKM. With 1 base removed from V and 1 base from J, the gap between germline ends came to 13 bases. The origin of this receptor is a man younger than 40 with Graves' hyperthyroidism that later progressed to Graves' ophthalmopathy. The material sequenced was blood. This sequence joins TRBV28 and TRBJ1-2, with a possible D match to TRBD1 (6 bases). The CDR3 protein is CASSLFGQSSNYGYTF. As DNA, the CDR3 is TGTGCCAGCAGTTTATTTGGACAGTCTAGTAACTATGGCTACACCTTC.